This section outlines one TCR beta chain sequence together with its context. Its antigen is not known. This PCR relied on a set of 60 Vbeta primers and 13 Jbeta primers. Measured with immunoSEQ multiplex PCR; TCRdb has only the in-frame clones, and not every one. The sample holds 96,000 or so clones, 65% to 85% seen once. Healthy bone marrow donors supplied every sample. The study sampled nominally healthy donors, though unrecorded immune exposures were likely. The data were taken from a study of cytomegalovirus exposure and HLA in healthy donors. Study summary: Early on, a data release was issued that held 80 million or so unique TCRs from HLA-typed donors.

Findings of the study overall: TRBV6-2, TRBV6-3 and other indistinguishable V segments were excluded.

The V gene's germline CDR1 is MGHDK and CDR2 SYGVNS. V lost 3 bases and J 2 bases, leaving 13 bases between the germline ends. CDR3 length: 15 amino acids. The source is a woman in her 70s in good health and CMV-seropositive. What was sequenced was PBMCs. The rearrangement joins TRBV25-1 to TRBJ2-5; possible D gene TRBD2, 6 bases. In nucleotides, the CDR3 is TGTGCCAGCAGTGATTACCTCGGAGGGCAAGAGACCCAGTACTTC. It is translated as CASSDYLGGQETQYF.